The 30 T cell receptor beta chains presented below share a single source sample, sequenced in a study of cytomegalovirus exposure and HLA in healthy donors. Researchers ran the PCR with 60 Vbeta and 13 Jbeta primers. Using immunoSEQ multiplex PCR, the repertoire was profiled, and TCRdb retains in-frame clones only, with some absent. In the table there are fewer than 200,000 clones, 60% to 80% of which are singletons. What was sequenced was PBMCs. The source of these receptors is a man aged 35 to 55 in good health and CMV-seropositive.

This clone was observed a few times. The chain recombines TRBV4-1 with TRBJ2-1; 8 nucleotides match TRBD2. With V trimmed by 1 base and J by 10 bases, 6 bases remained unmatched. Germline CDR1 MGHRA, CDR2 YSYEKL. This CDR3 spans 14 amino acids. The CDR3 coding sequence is TGCGCCAGCAGCCAAGTAACTAGCGGACTAGAGCAGTTCTTC. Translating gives CASSQVTSGLEQFF.

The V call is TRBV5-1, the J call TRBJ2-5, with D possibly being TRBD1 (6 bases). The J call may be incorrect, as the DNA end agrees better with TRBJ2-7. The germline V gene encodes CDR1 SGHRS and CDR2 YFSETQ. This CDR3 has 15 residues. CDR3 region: CASSRETGLSYEQYF. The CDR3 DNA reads TGCGCCAGCAGCCGAGAGACAGGCCTCTCCTACGAGCAGTACTTC.

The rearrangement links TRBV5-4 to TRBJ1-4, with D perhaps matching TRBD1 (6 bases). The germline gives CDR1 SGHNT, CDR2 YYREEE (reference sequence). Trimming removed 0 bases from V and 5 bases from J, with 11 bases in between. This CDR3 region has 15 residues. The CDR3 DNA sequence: TGTGCCAGCAGCTTGGCGGCGACAGGAAATGAAAAACTGTTTTTT. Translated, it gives CASSLAATGNEKLFF.

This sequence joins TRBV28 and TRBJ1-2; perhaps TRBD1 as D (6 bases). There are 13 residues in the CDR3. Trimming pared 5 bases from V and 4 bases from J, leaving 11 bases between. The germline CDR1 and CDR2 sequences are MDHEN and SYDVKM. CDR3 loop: CASSGGHIYGYTF. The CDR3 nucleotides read TGTGCCAGCAGTGGGGGACATATCTATGGCTACACCTTC.

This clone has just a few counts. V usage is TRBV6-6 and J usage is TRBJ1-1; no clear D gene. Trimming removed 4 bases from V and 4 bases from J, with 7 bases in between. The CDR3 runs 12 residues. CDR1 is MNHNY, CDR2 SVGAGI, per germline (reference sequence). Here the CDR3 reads CASSSRSTEAFF. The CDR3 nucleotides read TGTGCCAGCAGTTCCCGGAGCACTGAAGCTTTCTTT.

The CDR3 DNA follows: TGTGCCAGCAGCTTAAACAGGGGCGCCGGGGAGCTGTTTTTT. It translates to CASSLNRGAGELFF. The chain joins TRBV11-2 to TRBJ2-2, with 7 bases lining up with TRBD1. This CDR3 has 14 residues. V shed 2 bases and J 6 bases; nucleotides not matched to a gene: 3. Germline loops: CDR1 SGHAT, CDR2 FQNNGV.

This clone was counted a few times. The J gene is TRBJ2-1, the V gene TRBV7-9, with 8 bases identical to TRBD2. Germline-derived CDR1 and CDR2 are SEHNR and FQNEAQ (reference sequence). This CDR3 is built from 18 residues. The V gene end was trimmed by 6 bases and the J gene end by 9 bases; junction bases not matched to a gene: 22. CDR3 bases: TGTGCCAGCAGTTCCCCCGGTGCAAGCGGGAGTGGGAGGGTTGAGCAGTTCTTC. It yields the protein CASSSPGASGSGRVEQFF.

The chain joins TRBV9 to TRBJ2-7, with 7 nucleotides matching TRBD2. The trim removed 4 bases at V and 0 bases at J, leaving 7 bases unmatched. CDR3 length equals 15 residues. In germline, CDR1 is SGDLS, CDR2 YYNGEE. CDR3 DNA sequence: TGTGCCAGCAGCCCAGGGACTACCTTCTCCTACGAGCAGTACTTC. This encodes CASSPGTTFSYEQYF.

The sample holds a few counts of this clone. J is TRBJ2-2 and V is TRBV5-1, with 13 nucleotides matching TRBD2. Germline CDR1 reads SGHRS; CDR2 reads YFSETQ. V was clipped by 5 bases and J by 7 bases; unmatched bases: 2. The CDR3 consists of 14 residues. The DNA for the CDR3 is TGCGCCAGCAGGGGACTAGCGGGATTCGGGGAGCTGTTTTTT. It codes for CASRGLAGFGELFF. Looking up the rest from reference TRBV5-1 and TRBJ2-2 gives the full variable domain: KAGVTQTPRYLIKTRGQQVTLSCSPISGHRSVSWYQQTPGQGLQFLFEYFSETQRNKGNFPGRFSGRQFSNSRSEMNVSTLELGDSALYLCASRGLAGFGELFFGEGSRLTVL.

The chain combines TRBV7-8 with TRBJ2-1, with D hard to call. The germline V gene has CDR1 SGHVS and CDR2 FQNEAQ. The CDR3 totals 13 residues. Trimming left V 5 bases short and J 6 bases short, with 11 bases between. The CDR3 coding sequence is TGTGCCAGCAGCCTATCCCCCACCAATGAGCAGTTCTTC. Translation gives CASSLSPTNEQFF.

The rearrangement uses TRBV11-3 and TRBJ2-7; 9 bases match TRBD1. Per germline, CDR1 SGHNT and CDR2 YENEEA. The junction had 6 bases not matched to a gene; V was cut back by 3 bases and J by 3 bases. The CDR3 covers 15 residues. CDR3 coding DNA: TGTGCCAGCAGCTTCACAGGGGGCGCGGGCTACGAGCAGTACTTC. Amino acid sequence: CASSFTGGAGYEQYF.

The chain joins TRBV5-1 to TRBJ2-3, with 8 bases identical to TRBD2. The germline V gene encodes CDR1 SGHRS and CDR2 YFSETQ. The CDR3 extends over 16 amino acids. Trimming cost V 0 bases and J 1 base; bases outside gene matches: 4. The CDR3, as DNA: TGCGCCAGCAGCTTGGCACTAGCGGTCGGCACAGATACGCAGTATTTT. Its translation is CASSLALAVGTDTQYF. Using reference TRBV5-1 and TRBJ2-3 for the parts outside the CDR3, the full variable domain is KAGVTQTPRYLIKTRGQQVTLSCSPISGHRSVSWYQQTPGQGLQFLFEYFSETQRNKGNFPGRFSGRQFSNSRSEMNVSTLELGDSALYLCASSLALAVGTDTQYFGPGTRLTVL.

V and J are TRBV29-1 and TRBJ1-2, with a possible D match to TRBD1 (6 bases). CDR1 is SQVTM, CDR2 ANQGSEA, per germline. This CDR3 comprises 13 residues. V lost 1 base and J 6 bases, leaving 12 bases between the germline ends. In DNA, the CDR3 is TGCAGCGTTGAAGGGGGGGGCTTGGATGGCTACACCTTC. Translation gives CSVEGGGLDGYTF. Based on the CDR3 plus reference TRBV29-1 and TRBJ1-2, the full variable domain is SAVISQKPSRDICQRGTSLTIQCQVDSQVTMMFWYRQQPGQSLTLIATANQGSEATYESGFVIDKFPISRPNLTFSTLTVSNMSPEDSSIYLCSVEGGGLDGYTFGSGTRLTVV.

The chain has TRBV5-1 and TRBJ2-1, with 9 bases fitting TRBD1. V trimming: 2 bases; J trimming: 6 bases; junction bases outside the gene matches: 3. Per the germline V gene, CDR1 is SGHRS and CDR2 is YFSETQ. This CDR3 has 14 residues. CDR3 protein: CASSFPTGGNEQFF. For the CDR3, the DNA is TGCGCCAGCAGCTTTCCGACAGGGGGCAATGAGCAGTTCTTC.

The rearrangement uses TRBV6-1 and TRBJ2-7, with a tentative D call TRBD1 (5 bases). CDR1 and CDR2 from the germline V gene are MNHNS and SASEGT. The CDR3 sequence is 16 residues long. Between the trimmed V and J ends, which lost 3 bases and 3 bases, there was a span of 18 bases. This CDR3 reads CASSEARVGAGYEQYF. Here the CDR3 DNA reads TGTGCCAGCAGTGAGGCCCGGGTAGGGGCCGGCTACGAGCAGTACTTC.

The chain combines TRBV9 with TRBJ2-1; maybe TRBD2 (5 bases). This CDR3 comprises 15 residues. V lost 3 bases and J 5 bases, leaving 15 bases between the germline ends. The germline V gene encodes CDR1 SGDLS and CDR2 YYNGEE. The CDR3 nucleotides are TGTGCCAGCAGCGGGGTTTCGGGAACAGACAATGAGCAGTTCTTC. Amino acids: CASSGVSGTDNEQFF.

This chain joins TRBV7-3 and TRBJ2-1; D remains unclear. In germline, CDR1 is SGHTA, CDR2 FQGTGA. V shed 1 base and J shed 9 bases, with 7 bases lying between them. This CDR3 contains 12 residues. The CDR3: CASSLMAGEQFF. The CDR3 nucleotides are TGTGCCAGCAGCTTAATGGCAGGTGAGCAGTTCTTC.

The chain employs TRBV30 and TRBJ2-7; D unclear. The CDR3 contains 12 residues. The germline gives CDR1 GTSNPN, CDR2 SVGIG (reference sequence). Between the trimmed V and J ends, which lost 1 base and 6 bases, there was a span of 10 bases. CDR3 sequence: CAWSGLPREQYF. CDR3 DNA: TGTGCCTGGAGTGGACTGCCCCGCGAGCAGTACTTC.

Written as DNA, the CDR3 is TGTGCCAGCAGCTTGGTTCGGGGTGGCTCCTACAATGAGCAGTTCTTC. This codes for CASSLVRGGSYNEQFF. V usage is TRBV5-6 and J usage is TRBJ2-1; possible D gene TRBD2, 5 bases. V gave up 0 bases and J gave up 0 bases, with 10 bases separating them. The CDR3 length is 16 residues. CDR1 is SGHDT and CDR2 is YYEEEE in the germline V gene.

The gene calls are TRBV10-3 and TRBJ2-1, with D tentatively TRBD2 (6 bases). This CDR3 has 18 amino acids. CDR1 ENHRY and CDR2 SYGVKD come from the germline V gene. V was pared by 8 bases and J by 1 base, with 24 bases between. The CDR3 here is CAIGGLPALGTSYNEQFF. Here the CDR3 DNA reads TGTGCCATCGGGGGGTTGCCCGCGTTGGGAACGTCCTACAATGAGCAGTTCTTC.

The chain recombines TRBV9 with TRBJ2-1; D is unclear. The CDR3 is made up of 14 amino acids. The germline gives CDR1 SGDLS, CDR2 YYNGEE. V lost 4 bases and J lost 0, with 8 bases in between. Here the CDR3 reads CASSTTSSYNEQFF. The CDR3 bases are TGTGCCAGCAGCACAACCTCCTCCTACAATGAGCAGTTCTTC.

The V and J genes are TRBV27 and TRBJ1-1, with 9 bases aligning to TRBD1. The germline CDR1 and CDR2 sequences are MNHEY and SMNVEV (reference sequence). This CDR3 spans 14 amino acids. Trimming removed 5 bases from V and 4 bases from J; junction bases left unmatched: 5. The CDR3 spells CASSPRTGVTEAFF. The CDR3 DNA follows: TGTGCCAGCAGTCCGCGGACAGGGGTCACTGAAGCTTTCTTT.

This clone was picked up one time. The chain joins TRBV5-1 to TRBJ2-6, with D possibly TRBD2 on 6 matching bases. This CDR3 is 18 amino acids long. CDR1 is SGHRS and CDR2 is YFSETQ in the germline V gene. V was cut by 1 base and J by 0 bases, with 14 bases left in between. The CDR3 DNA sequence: TGCGCCAGCAGCTTGAATGGCCAGACTAGCTCTGGGGCCAACGTCCTGACTTTC. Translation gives CASSLNGQTSSGANVLTF.

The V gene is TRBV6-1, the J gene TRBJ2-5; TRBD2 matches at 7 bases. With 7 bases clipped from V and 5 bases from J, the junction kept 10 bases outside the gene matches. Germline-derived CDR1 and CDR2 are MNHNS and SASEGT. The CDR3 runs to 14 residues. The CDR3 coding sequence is TGTGCCAGCACCCCCCGGGGGGAGTGGGAGACCCAGTACTTC. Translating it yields CASTPRGEWETQYF.

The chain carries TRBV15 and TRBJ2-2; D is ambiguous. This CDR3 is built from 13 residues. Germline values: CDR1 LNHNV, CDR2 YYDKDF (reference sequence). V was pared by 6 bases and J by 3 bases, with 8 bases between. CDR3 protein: CATSQEDTGELFF. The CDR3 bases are TGTGCCACCAGTCAAGAGGACACCGGGGAGCTGTTTTTT.

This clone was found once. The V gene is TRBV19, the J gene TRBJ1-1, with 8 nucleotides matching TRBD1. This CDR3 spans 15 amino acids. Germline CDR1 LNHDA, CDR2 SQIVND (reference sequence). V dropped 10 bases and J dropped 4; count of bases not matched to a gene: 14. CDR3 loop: CATLRRQGLGTEAFF. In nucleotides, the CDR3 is TGTGCCACCCTACGAAGACAGGGGCTGGGCACTGAAGCTTTCTTT.

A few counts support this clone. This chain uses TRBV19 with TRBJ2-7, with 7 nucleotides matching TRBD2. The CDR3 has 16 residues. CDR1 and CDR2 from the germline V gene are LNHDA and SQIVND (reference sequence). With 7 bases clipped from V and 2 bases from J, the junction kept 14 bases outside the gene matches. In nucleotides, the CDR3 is TGTGCCAGTACTCCGCGAAGCGGGATACCCCCCTACGAGCAGTACTTC. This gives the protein CASTPRSGIPPYEQYF. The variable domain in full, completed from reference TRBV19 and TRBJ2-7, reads DGGITQSPKYLFRKEGQNVTLSCEQNLNHDAMYWYRQDPGQGLRLIYYSQIVNDFQKGDIAEGYSVSREKKESFPLTVTSAQKNPTAFYLCASTPRSGIPPYEQYFGPGTRLTVT.

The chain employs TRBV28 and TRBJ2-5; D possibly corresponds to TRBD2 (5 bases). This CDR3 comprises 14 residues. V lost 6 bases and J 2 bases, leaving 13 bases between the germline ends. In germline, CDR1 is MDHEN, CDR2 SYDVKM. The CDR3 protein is CASSFPGIQETQYF. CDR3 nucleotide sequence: TGTGCCAGCAGCTTTCCCGGGATACAAGAGACCCAGTACTTC.

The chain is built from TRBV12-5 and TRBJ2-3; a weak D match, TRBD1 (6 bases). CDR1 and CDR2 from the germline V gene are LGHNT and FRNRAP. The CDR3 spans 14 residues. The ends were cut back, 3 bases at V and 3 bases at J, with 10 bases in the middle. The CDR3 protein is CASGLMGATDTQYF. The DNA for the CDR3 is TGTGCTAGTGGTTTAATGGGGGCGACAGATACGCAGTATTTT.

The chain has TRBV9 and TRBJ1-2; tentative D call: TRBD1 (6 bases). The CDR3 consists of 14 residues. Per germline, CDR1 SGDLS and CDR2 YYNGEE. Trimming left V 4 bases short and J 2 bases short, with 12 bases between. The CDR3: CASSPGHHNYGYTF. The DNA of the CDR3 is TGTGCCAGCAGCCCGGGACACCACAACTATGGCTACACCTTC.